The 29 T cell receptor beta chains below come from one sample, sequenced in a study of T cell repertoires in cytomegalovirus infection. These TCRs' antigens remain unknown. TCRdb analysed the reads with MiXCR anew, one entry per CDR3 protein. The sample holds about 830,000 distinct CDR3 sequences, approximately 32% seen once. The sample was cultured CD8+ T cells from PBMCs, taken from culture after CMV antigen stimulation. Receptor source: a human donor in good health (CMV status not recorded). Some clones in this sample may be carry-over from other donors' samples.

The chain recombines TRBV20-1 with TRBJ2-7, with D possibly being TRBD2 (6 bases). The CDR3 runs to 17 residues. Germline V CDR1 and CDR2: DFQATT, SNEGSKA (reference sequence). V lost 0 bases and J 1 base, leaving 19 bases between the germline ends. The CDR3 nucleotides are TGCAGTGCTAGAGATCTCGGGGACTTTACGGGATCCTACGAGCAGTACTTC. The encoded protein is CSARDLGDFTGSYEQYF.

This sequence joins TRBV24-1 and TRBJ2-3, with D maybe TRBD2 (7 bases). The V end was cut by 3 bases, the J end by 4 bases, with 10 bases between. Germline V gene lookup returns CDR1 KGHDR and CDR2 SFDVKD. The CDR3 sequence is 14 residues long. The CDR3 loop reads CATSDTGGPDTQYF. CDR3 nucleotide sequence: TGTGCCACCAGTGATACGGGGGGCCCAGATACGCAGTATTTT.

This clonotype was counted only a few times. The genes are TRBV7-3 and TRBJ2-5; D not certain. The CDR3 has 13 residues. The germline V gene has CDR1 SGHTA and CDR2 FQGTGA. Trimming pared 4 bases from V and 5 bases from J, leaving 11 bases between. This CDR3 is CASSSLGWETQYF. The CDR3 DNA sequence: TGTGCCAGCAGCTCCCTCGGTTGGGAGACCCAGTACTTC.

The chain uses TRBV7-9 and TRBJ1-2; 7 nucleotides align to TRBD1. Germline V lookup: CDR1 SEHNR, CDR2 FQNEAQ (reference sequence). With 10 bases clipped from V and 2 bases from J, the junction kept 19 bases outside the gene matches. CDR3 length: 17 amino acids. The CDR3 spells CANALLLGTEENYGYTF. The CDR3 DNA follows: TGTGCCAACGCCTTGTTACTAGGGACAGAGGAGAACTATGGCTACACCTTC.

J is TRBJ1-1 and V is TRBV6-5, with 11 bases lining up with TRBD1. The germline V gene has CDR1 MNHEY and CDR2 SVGAGI. V lost 4 bases and J lost 3; bases outside the gene matches: 16. The CDR3 is made up of 19 amino acids. CDR3 nucleotide sequence: TGTGCCAGCAGTTCCGGACAGGGGGCAAATCATCCTTGGGACACTGAAGCTTTCTTT. Translating it yields CASSSGQGANHPWDTEAFF.

This clonotype was seen only once. The rearrangement uses TRBV29-1 and TRBJ1-1, with a weak D call TRBD1 (5 bases). Germline CDR1 is SQVTM and CDR2 is ANQGSEA. Trimming removed 6 bases at V and 11 bases at J, with 22 bases between. The length of the CDR3 is 13 residues. The CDR3 coding sequence is TGCAGCGTCCGTGACGAGGACATCCATGGGGCTTTCTTT. Residues: CSVRDEDIHGAFF. The full variable domain, its missing parts supplied by reference TRBV29-1 and TRBJ1-1, is SAVISQKPSRDICQRGTSLTIQCQVDSQVTMMFWYRQQPGQSLTLIATANQGSEATYESGFVIDKFPISRPNLTFSTLTVSNMSPEDSSIYLCSVRDEDIHGAFFGQGTRLTVV.

This clonotype was detected only a few times. The V and J genes are TRBV6-1 and TRBJ2-5; 8 bases agree with TRBD1. J was trimmed by 5 bases and V by 8 bases; bases with no gene match: 16. Looked up from germline, CDR1 is MNHNS and CDR2 is SASEGT. The CDR3 loop spans 16 amino acids. This chain's CDR3 is CASRKIRETGVETQYF. In DNA, the CDR3 is TGTGCCAGCCGCAAAATTCGTGAGACAGGGGTGGAGACCCAGTACTTC.

Only a few counts were recorded for this clonotype. The chain employs TRBV6-2 or TRBV6-3 and TRBJ2-7, with no clear D. The CDR3 sequence is 12 residues long. The ends were cut back, 8 bases at V and 4 bases at J, with 12 bases in the middle. Germline CDR1 reads MNHEY; CDR2 reads SVGEGT. CDR3 bases: TGTGCCAGCCAACAACATCCTTACGAGCAGTACTTC. Amino acid sequence: CASQQHPYEQYF.

The CDR3 loop is CASSAESVERDEQFF. CDR3 bases: TGCGCCAGCAGCGCGGAATCGGTTGAGCGCGATGAGCAGTTCTTC. V gene TRBV4-1 combines with J gene TRBJ2-1; no clear D. The CDR3 spans 15 residues. V was clipped by 5 bases and J by 8 bases, with 19 bases between them. Germline V lookup: CDR1 MGHRA, CDR2 YSYEKL.

This clonotype was detected only a few times. J is TRBJ1-1 and V is TRBV9; 7 bases line up with TRBD1. V trimming: 4 bases; J trimming: 5 bases; junction bases outside the gene matches: 8. The CDR3 has 14 residues. The germline gives CDR1 SGDLS, CDR2 YYNGEE. The CDR3 is CASSPEGARTEAFF. CDR3 DNA: TGTGCCAGCAGCCCGGAGGGGGCGAGAACTGAAGCTTTCTTT.

This chain connects TRBV20-1 to TRBJ2-7; D could derive from TRBD1 or TRBD2 (6 bases each). V dropped 2 bases and J dropped 5 bases, with 10 bases sitting between them. The CDR3 runs 12 residues. Germline V lookup: CDR1 DFQATT, CDR2 SNEGSKA (reference sequence). CDR3 sequence reads: CSARWGAHEQYV. DNA of the CDR3: TGCAGTGCTAGATGGGGGGCACACGAGCAGTACGTC.

In this sample, this clonotype turned up many times. The V call is TRBV7-2, the J call TRBJ1-5; D uncertain. The V gene's germline CDR1 is SGHTA and CDR2 FQGNSA. The CDR3 length is 14 residues. V dropped 1 base and J dropped 3 bases, with 7 bases sitting between them. CDR3 region: CASSLGSLNQPQHF. The CDR3 DNA reads as TGTGCCAGCAGCTTAGGGAGTCTCAATCAGCCCCAGCATTTT.

J is TRBJ2-1 and V is TRBV7-9; D may be TRBD1 or TRBD2 (6 bases each). Between the trimmed V and J ends, which lost 5 bases and 5 bases, there was a span of 13 bases. The germline gives CDR1 SEHNR, CDR2 FQNEAQ (reference sequence). The length of the CDR3 is 14 residues. CDR3 loop: CASSITGANNEQFF. As DNA, the CDR3 is TGTGCCAGCAGCATCACGGGGGCGAACAATGAGCAGTTCTTC.

This clonotype was seen a handful of times. V and J are TRBV6-2 or TRBV6-3 and TRBJ2-5, with D possibly matching TRBD2 (6 bases). Trimming shortened V by 5 bases and J by 0 bases, and 10 bases separated the two germline ends. The length of the CDR3 is 14 residues. Germline V lookup: CDR1 MNHEY, CDR2 SVGEGT. CDR3 residues: CASSHRDYQETQYF. The CDR3 region has the DNA TGTGCCAGCAGTCACCGGGACTACCAAGAGACCCAGTACTTC.

The chain uses TRBV2 and TRBJ2-5; 15 nucleotides line up with TRBD2. Germline V gene lookup returns CDR1 SNHLY and CDR2 FYNNEI. V shed 9 bases, J shed 5 bases, and the junction held 13 bases outside the gene matches. The CDR3 runs to 17 residues. CDR3 loop: CASALRTSGGDEETQYF. The CDR3 DNA sequence: TGTGCCAGTGCACTGCGGACTAGCGGGGGGGACGAGGAGACCCAGTACTTC.

The genes are TRBV15 and TRBJ2-2, with 8 bases that match TRBD1. This CDR3 spans 15 amino acids. Trimming at V came to 0 bases and at J to 3 bases, leaving 0 bases not matched to a gene. Germline-derived CDR1 and CDR2 are LNHNV and YYDKDF (reference sequence). CDR3 protein: CATSRDRGHTGELFF. The CDR3 DNA is TGTGCCACCAGCAGAGACAGGGGGCACACCGGGGAGCTGTTTTTT.

The chain has TRBV5-6 and TRBJ2-7, with unresolved D. The CDR3 covers 14 residues. V was cut by 0 bases and J by 0 bases, with 7 bases left in between. The germline gives CDR1 SGHDT, CDR2 YYEEEE. CDR3 sequence (DNA): TGTGCCAGCAGCTTGGGCGTCTCCTCCTACGAGCAGTACGTC. Its protein is CASSLGVSSYEQYV.

This clonotype was seen repeatedly, ten times or more. The DNA of the CDR3 is TGTGCCAGCAGTTCTCGGGGATCCCACGAGCAGTACTTC. Amino acids: CASSSRGSHEQYF. The chain has TRBV7-9 and TRBJ2-7, with TRBD2 as a possible D gene (5 bases). V was cut by 6 bases and J by 5 bases, with 14 bases left in between. Per the germline V gene, CDR1 is SEHNR and CDR2 is FQNEAQ (reference sequence). The CDR3 is 13 residues long.

This clonotype was counted only a few times. The V call is TRBV27, the J call TRBJ2-7; TRBD1 agrees at 7 bases. The V gene's germline CDR1 is MNHEY and CDR2 SMNVEV (reference sequence). This CDR3 has 15 residues. The junction had 11 bases not matched to a gene; V was cut back by 4 bases and J by 5 bases. The CDR3 region has the DNA TGTGCCAGCAGTTCTCAACAGGGGATCTTGGACGAGCAGTACGTC. Protein sequence: CASSSQQGILDEQYV.

The chain recombines TRBV7-6 with TRBJ1-1; 7 bases line up with TRBD1. V trimming: 3 bases; J trimming: 4 bases; junction bases outside the gene matches: 5. The CDR3 loop spans 14 amino acids. Germline lookup yields CDR1 SGHVS and CDR2 FNYEAQ. This chain's CDR3 is CASSFSQGVTEAFF. Written as DNA, the CDR3 is TGTGCCAGCAGCTTTAGCCAGGGGGTCACTGAAGCTTTCTTT.

This clonotype was detected only a few times. V gene TRBV25-1 combines with J gene TRBJ2-1; TRBD2 aligns across 15 bases. With V trimmed by 0 bases and J by 5 bases, 11 bases remained unmatched. Germline-derived CDR1 and CDR2 are MGHDK and SYGVNS. The CDR3 runs 20 residues. The CDR3 sequence: CASSEYRRTSGGASNNEQFF. The CDR3 bases are TGTGCCAGCAGTGAATATCGACGGACTAGCGGGGGGGCCAGTAACAATGAGCAGTTCTTC.

This clonotype occurred a few times. This chain joins TRBV7-6 and TRBJ2-1; TRBD1 is a possible D gene (6 bases). Germline V lookup: CDR1 SGHVS, CDR2 FNYEAQ. The CDR3 is 18 residues long. Trimming took 1 base from V and 5 from J, leaving 21 bases between them. The CDR3 coding sequence is TGTGCCAGCAGCTTAGTAGCCCCACGGACAGCTAGAGACAATGAGCAGTTCTTC. Its translation is CASSLVAPRTARDNEQFF. The variable domain in full, completed from reference TRBV7-6 and TRBJ2-1, reads GAGVSQSPRYKVTKRGQDVALRCDPISGHVSLYWYRQALGQGPEFLTYFNYEAQQDKSGLPNDRFSAERPEGSISTLTIQRTEQRDSAMYRCASSLVAPRTARDNEQFFGPGTRLTVL.

This chain links TRBV27 with TRBJ2-1; a weak D match, TRBD1 (6 bases). V was cut by 3 bases and J by 3 bases, with 9 bases left in between. Germline CDR1 reads MNHEY; CDR2 reads SMNVEV (reference sequence). The CDR3 is 14 amino acids. The CDR3 loop reads CASSFPGHYNEQFF. In DNA, the CDR3 is TGTGCCAGCAGTTTCCCGGGACACTACAATGAGCAGTTCTTC.

This clonotype was seen only a few times. This chain links TRBV20-1 with TRBJ2-7; TRBD2 matches 11 bases. V lost 6 bases, J lost 6 bases, and 19 bases stayed unmatched. This CDR3 contains 17 residues. Germline CDR1 DFQATT, CDR2 SNEGSKA (reference sequence). Written as DNA, the CDR3 is TGCAGTGCGAAATCCGAACCGTCTAGCGGGGGGCGAGGCGAGCAGTACGTC. Translation gives CSAKSEPSSGGRGEQYV.

A few counts support this clonotype. The rearrangement joins TRBV4-3 to TRBJ1-2; the match to TRBD1 covers 7 bases. V shed 3 bases and J 8 bases; nucleotides not matched to a gene: 15. Germline CDR1 LGHNA, CDR2 YSLEER. The CDR3 length is 16 residues. DNA for the CDR3: TGCGCCAGCAGCCAGGCTGTTGGGGAGGGGGCAAAAGGCTACACCTTC. Its protein product is CASSQAVGEGAKGYTF.

This clonotype was counted a few times. The chain couples TRBV15 to TRBJ2-7; D ambiguous. The CDR3 is 13 residues long. V lost 1 base and J lost 4, with 8 bases in between. Germline V gene sequence: CDR1 LNHNV, CDR2 YYDKDF (reference sequence). The CDR3, as DNA: TGTGCCACCAGCAGAGTGGAGACTTACGAGCAGTACTTC. This translates into CATSRVETYEQYF.

The chain recombines TRBV20-1 with TRBJ2-5; 12 bases fit TRBD1. The germline CDR1 and CDR2 sequences are DFQATT and SNEGSKA (reference sequence). Trimming at V came to 4 bases and at J to 5 bases, leaving 14 bases not matched to a gene. This CDR3 contains 17 residues. CDR3 DNA sequence: TGCAGTGCTATCCCTAATCCGGGACAGGGGGCTCGGGAGACCCAGTACTTC. Translating it yields CSAIPNPGQGARETQYF.

The chain combines TRBV19 with TRBJ2-1; D is possibly TRBD1 or TRBD2 (5 bases each). The germline gives CDR1 LNHDA, CDR2 SQIVND (reference sequence). The CDR3 covers 14 residues. V was shortened by 3 bases and J by 4 bases, with 10 bases between the two germline ends. The CDR3 sequence: CASSMGWGYNEQFF. The CDR3 DNA reads as TGTGCCAGTAGTATGGGTTGGGGGTACAATGAGCAGTTCTTC. The whole variable domain, remainder taken from reference TRBV19 and TRBJ2-1, is DGGITQSPKYLFRKEGQNVTLSCEQNLNHDAMYWYRQDPGQGLRLIYYSQIVNDFQKGDIAEGYSVSREKKESFPLTVTSAQKNPTAFYLCASSMGWGYNEQFFGPGTRLTVL.

Here the CDR3 reads CASSQNPNEQFF. CDR3 sequence (DNA): TGTGCCAGCAGTCAAAACCCAAATGAGCAGTTCTTC. The chain employs TRBV6-5 and TRBJ2-1; no clear D. The V end was cut by 5 bases, the J end by 7 bases, with 9 bases between. Germline V gives CDR1 MNHEY, CDR2 SVGAGI. The CDR3 length is 12 residues.